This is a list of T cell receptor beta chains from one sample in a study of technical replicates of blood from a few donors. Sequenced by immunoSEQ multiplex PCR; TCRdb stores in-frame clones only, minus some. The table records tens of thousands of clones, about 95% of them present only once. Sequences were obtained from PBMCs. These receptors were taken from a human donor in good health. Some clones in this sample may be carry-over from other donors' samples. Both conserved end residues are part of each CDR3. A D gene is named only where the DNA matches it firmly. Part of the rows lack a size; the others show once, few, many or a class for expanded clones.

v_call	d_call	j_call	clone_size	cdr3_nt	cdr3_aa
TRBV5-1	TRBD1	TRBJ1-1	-	TGCGCCAGCAGCCCCGGGACAGGCAATGAAGCTTTCTTT	CASSPGTGNEAFF
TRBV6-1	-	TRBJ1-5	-	TGTGCCAGCAGCCCAGGCGCCCGAGGCAATCAGCCCCAGCATTTT	CASSPGARGNQPQHF
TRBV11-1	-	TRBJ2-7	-	TGTGCCAGCAGCTTGCACCGGGACTTCGCCTACGAGCAGTACTTC	CASSLHRDFAYEQYF
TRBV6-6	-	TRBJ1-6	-	TGTGCCACTCAGGGCCAGGTAGTAAATTCACCCCTCCACTTT	CATQGQVVNSPLHF
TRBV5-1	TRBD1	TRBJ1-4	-	TGCGCCAGCAGCTTGGGGGACAGGGGGCTTGAAAAACTGTTTTTT	CASSLGDRGLEKLFF
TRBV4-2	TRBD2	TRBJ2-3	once	TGTGCCAGCAGCCCGCCGGGACTAGCGGGAGTTGTAGATACGCAGTATTTT	CASSPPGLAGVVDTQYF
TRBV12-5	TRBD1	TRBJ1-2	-	TGTGCTAGTGGTCCCAGTGCCCCTCCGGGGACAGCCTATGGCTACACCTTC	CASGPSAPPGTAYGYTF
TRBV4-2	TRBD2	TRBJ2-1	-	TGTGCCAGCAGCCATCCCCTAGCGGGAGAAGGCAATGAGCAGTTCTTC	CASSHPLAGEGNEQFF
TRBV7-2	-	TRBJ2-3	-	TGTGCCAGCAGCTTAGCTCCTATCACAGATACGCAGTATTTT	CASSLAPITDTQYF
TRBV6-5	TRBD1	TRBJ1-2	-	TGTGCCAGCAGTACCCGGGACAGGACTCTTAATGGCTACACCTTC	CASSTRDRTLNGYTF
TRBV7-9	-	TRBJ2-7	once	TGTGCCAGCAGCTTCGAGCTTTACGAACAGTACTTC	CASSFELYEQYF
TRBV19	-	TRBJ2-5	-	TGTGCCAGTAGCTTGAAGGGGGGGGCCGGGGAGACCCAGTACTTC	CASSLKGGAGETQYF
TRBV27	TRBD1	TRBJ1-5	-	TGTGCCAGCCAACTGGACAGGGGGCCTAATCAGCCCCAGCATTTT	CASQLDRGPNQPQHF
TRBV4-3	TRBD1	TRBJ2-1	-	TGCGCCAGCAGCCGGACCCGGGACAGGGGTATCAATGAGCAGTTCTTC	CASSRTRDRGINEQFF
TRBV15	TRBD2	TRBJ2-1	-	TGTGCCACCAGCAGAGCGGGACTAGCGGTATACAATGAGCAGTTCTTC	CATSRAGLAVYNEQFF
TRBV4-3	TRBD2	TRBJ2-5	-	TGCGCCAGCAGCCAAGTGGCTAGCGGGGGCACCCAGTACTTC	CASSQVASGGTQYF
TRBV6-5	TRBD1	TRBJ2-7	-	TGTGCCAGCAGTTACGGGACAGGGTATTTCGAGCAGTACTTC	CASSYGTGYFEQYF
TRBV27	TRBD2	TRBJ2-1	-	TGTGCCAGCAGTTTATCACAGGGATGGTACGGGAGGGCGGTCAATGAGCAGTTCTTC	CASSLSQGWYGRAVNEQFF
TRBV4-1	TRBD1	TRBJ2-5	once	TGCGCCAGCAGCCAAGAAAGTAGAGCAGGGGGCTTAGGCGAGACCCAGTACTTC	CASSQESRAGGLGETQYF
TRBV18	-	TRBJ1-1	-	TGTGCCAGCTCACCAGTTTTTCAGGGCGCGAACACTGAAGCTTTCTTT	CASSPVFQGANTEAFF
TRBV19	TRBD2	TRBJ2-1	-	TGTGCCAGTAGTGCAGTCAGCGGGGGCAAGAATGAGCAGTTCTTC	CASSAVSGGKNEQFF
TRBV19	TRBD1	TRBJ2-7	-	TGTGCCAGTAGTCCCCGACAGGGTTGGTTACCCTACGAGCAGTACTTC	CASSPRQGWLPYEQYF
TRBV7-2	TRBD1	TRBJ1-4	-	TGTGCCAGCAGAAAGGGACAGGGGCGAACTAATGAAAAACTGTTTTTT	CASRKGQGRTNEKLFF
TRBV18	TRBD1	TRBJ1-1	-	TGTGCCAGCTCGCCGGACAGGGGGCACGGCGCTGAAGCTTTCTTT	CASSPDRGHGAEAFF
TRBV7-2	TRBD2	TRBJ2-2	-	TGTGCCAGCAGCCGTACTAGCGGGAGGGATTACGGGGAGCTGTTTTTT	CASSRTSGRDYGELFF
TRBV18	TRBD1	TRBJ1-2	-	TGTGCCAGCTCACCACCTGGGACAGTCCTTAGCGGCTACACCTTC	CASSPPGTVLSGYTF
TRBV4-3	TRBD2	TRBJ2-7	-	TGCGCCAGCAGCCGGCGGGAGGGGGACGAGCAGTACTTC	CASSRREGDEQYF
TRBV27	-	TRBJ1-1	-	TGTGCCAGCAGAGGGCTACAGGGGAACACTGAAGCTTTCTTT	CASRGLQGNTEAFF
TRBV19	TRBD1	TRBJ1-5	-	TGTGCCAGTAGTCACAGGGGGCTACAGCCCCAGCATTTT	CASSHRGLQPQHF
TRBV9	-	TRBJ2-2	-	TGTGCCAGCAGCCTGGACAGACGTCGGAGCGCCGGGGAGCTGTTTTTT	CASSLDRRRSAGELFF
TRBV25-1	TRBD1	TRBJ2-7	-	TGTGCCAGCAGTGAATCGGCCCAGACAGGGCTCCCCCACGAGCAGTACTTC	CASSESAQTGLPHEQYF
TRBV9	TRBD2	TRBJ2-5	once	TGTGCCAGCAGCGTAGATATAGCGGGGGGGGCAGAGACCCAGTACTTC	CASSVDIAGGAETQYF
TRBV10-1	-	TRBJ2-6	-	TGCGCCAGCAGGCGGGGTTATGGGGCCAACGTCCTGACTTTC	CASRRGYGANVLTF
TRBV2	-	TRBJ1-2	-	TGTGCCAGCACAGCTAACTATGGCTACACCTTC	CASTANYGYTF
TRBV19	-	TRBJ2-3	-	TGTGCCAGTAGACCCGCGGGCACAGATACGCAGTATTTT	CASRPAGTDTQYF
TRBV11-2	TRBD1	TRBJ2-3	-	TGTGCCAGCAGCTTCGGACAGGGCTCAGATACGCAGTATTTT	CASSFGQGSDTQYF
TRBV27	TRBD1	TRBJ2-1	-	TGTGCCAGCAGTTCCCTAGGGACAGGGGGGTATGAGCAGTTCTTC	CASSSLGTGGYEQFF
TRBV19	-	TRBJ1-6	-	TGTGCCAGTAGTACTCGGTCGAGCTCCTATAATTCACCCCTCCACTTT	CASSTRSSSYNSPLHF
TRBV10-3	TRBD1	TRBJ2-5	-	TGTGCCATCAGTGATGGGACAGACCGTGGAGAGACCCAGTACTTC	CAISDGTDRGETQYF
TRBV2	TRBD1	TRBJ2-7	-	TGTGCCAGCAGTGAGGACAGGGGGCATTACGAGCAGTACTTC	CASSEDRGHYEQYF
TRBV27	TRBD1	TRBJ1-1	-	TGTGCCAGCAGCGATAGGACAGGTAAGGGGAACACTGAAGCTTTCTTT	CASSDRTGKGNTEAFF
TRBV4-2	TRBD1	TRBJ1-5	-	TGTGCCAGCAGCCCCCGGGACAGGGCCGTGAGTCAGCCCCAGCATTTT	CASSPRDRAVSQPQHF
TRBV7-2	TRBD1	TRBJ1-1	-	TGTGCCAGCAGCCCTTCCGGGACAGTTTTCTTCTTT	CASSPSGTVFFF
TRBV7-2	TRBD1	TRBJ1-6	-	TGTGCCAGCAGCGGAAGGGCGGGACAGGGACTTGGTTCACCCCTCCACTTT	CASSGRAGQGLGSPLHF
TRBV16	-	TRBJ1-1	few	TGTGCCAGCGCCAGGTCCCAGCCGAACACTGAAGCTTTCTTT	CASARSQPNTEAFF
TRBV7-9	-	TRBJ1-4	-	TGTGCCTGGCGGACTAATGAAAAACTGTTTTTT	CAWRTNEKLFF
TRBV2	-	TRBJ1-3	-	TGTGCCAGCAGTGAATCGCGAGGCTCTGGAAACACCATATATTTT	CASSESRGSGNTIYF